Listed here are 4 T cell receptor beta chains from one sample, sequenced in a study of identical twins. TCRdb passed the 5' RACE reads through MiXCR, listing each CDR3 protein once. Of a few hundred thousand distinct CDR3 sequences detected, approximately 25% appear once; the ten largest clones hold about 3%. This same sample was also taken into another study, of T cells expressing NK-cell markers.

Sequencing was carried out using CD4+ T cells sorted from blood. The source of these receptors is a woman under 30 in good health.

The chain joins TRBV15 to TRBJ1-5, with D unclear. The CDR3 extends over 13 amino acids. V shed 3 bases and J shed 6 bases, with 9 bases lying between them. Germline CDR1 and CDR2: LNHNV and YYDKDF (reference sequence). The CDR3, as DNA: TGTGCCACCAGCAGTGGAGGTCTTCAGCCCCAGCATTTT. Translating gives CATSSGGLQPQHF.

This clonotype showed up just a few times. V is TRBV6-1 and J is TRBJ2-4; TRBD1 matches 8 bases. The CDR3 covers 14 residues. Losses at the gene ends were 6 bases for V and 1 base for J; bases not matched to a gene: 2. CDR1 is MNHNS and CDR2 is SASEGT in the germline V gene. CDR3 in DNA: TGTGCCAGCAGACGACAGGGGGCCAAAAACATTCAGTACTTC. Translation: CASRRQGAKNIQYF.

This clonotype was picked up a small number of times. The chain is built from TRBV7-9 and TRBJ2-7; 7 nucleotides line up with TRBD2. J was trimmed by 1 base and V by 5 bases; bases with no gene match: 14. The CDR3 has 17 amino acids. CDR1 SEHNR and CDR2 FQNEAQ come from the germline V gene (reference sequence). The CDR3: CASSSWGAQRESYEQYF. In DNA form, the CDR3 reads TGTGCCAGCAGCAGCTGGGGAGCCCAGCGGGAATCCTACGAGCAGTACTTC.

In this sample, this clonotype turned up many times. V usage is TRBV7-3 and J usage is TRBJ2-5; tentatively, D is TRBD1 (5 bases). The V gene's germline CDR1 is SGHTA and CDR2 FQGTGA. This CDR3 is built from 13 residues. With 2 bases removed from V and 2 bases from J, the gap between germline ends came to 6 bases. The CDR3 is CASSLGAQETQYF. The DNA for the CDR3 is TGTGCCAGCAGCTTAGGGGCACAAGAGACCCAGTACTTC.